One sample yielded the 22 T cell receptor beta chains listed below, sequenced in a study of human T cells and chemical hapten exposure. TCRdb reanalysed the RACE reads using MiXCR and keeps one entry per CDR3 protein. The sample records roughly 100,000 distinct CDR3 sequences, roughly 11% being singletons. Time point described: patch test 1, 2 weeks after DPC sensitization. Treatment given: therapeutic diphenylcyclopropenone sensitization with weekly scalp DPC. Source: whole blood, taken in connection with sensitization to the hapten diphenylcyclopropenone (DPC). These TCRs come from a middle-aged woman with alopecia areata. Some clones in this sample may be carry-over from other donors' samples.

This clonotype was detected a few times. The DNA of the CDR3 is TGCAGCGCTGATACTCTGACAGGGGATACGCAGTATTTT. This translates into CSADTLTGDTQYF. The rearrangement links TRBV29-1 to TRBJ2-3; 7 nucleotides agree with TRBD1. Germline CDR1 SQVTM, CDR2 ANQGSEA. This CDR3 contains 13 residues. Trimming at V came to 7 bases and at J to 6 bases, leaving 10 bases not matched to a gene.

This clonotype was counted between two and nine times. The V and J genes are TRBV28 and TRBJ2-7; 9 bases line up with TRBD2. The CDR3 contains 15 residues. Trimming cost V 2 bases and J 5 bases; bases outside gene matches: 7. Germline CDR1 and CDR2: MDHEN and SYDVKM. In DNA form, the CDR3 reads TGTGCCAGCAGTTTACGCGGGAGGGCCATGGACGAGCAGTACTTC. Its translation is CASSLRGRAMDEQYF.

The V and J genes are TRBV7-2 and TRBJ2-7, with 12 bases aligning to TRBD2. With 5 bases clipped from V and 7 bases from J, the junction kept 6 bases outside the gene matches. Germline values: CDR1 SGHTA, CDR2 FQGNSA. The CDR3 is 14 amino acids. CDR3 protein: CASSPLAGGWEQYF. In DNA, the CDR3 is TGTGCCAGCAGCCCGCTAGCGGGGGGGTGGGAGCAGTACTTC.

The table lists this clonotype with many counts. V gene TRBV19 combines with J gene TRBJ2-1; 8 nucleotides match TRBD2. V gave up 3 bases and J gave up 0 bases; unmatched junction bases: 7. There are 17 residues in the CDR3. The V gene's germline CDR1 is LNHDA and CDR2 SQIVND (reference sequence). CDR3 region: CASSMGEREISYNEQFF. In DNA form, the CDR3 reads TGTGCCAGTAGTATGGGAGAGCGGGAGATCTCCTACAATGAGCAGTTCTTC.

This clonotype was picked up a small number of times. The chain links TRBV20-1 to TRBJ1-1, with D uncertain. V dropped 5 bases and J dropped 5 bases, with 18 bases sitting between them. Germline-derived CDR1 and CDR2 are DFQATT and SNEGSKA (reference sequence). This CDR3 contains 14 residues. CDR3 region: CSAPDTASRTEAFF. The CDR3 DNA is TGCAGTGCTCCTGACACAGCATCCAGAACTGAAGCTTTCTTT.

The gene calls are TRBV30 and TRBJ1-1; D possibly corresponds to TRBD1 (6 bases). Germline V gene data show CDR1 as GTSNPN and CDR2 as SVGIG (reference sequence). V lost 2 bases, J lost 1 base, and 11 bases lay in between. The CDR3 consists of 14 residues. The DNA of the CDR3 is TGTGCCTGGAGTATGGGCAGGGGGAACACTGAAGCTTTCTTT. It is translated as CAWSMGRGNTEAFF. The whole variable domain, filled in from reference TRBV30 and TRBJ1-1, reads SQTIHQWPATLVQPVGSPLSLECTVEGTSNPNLYWYRQAAGRGLQLLFYSVGIGQISSEVPQNLSASRPQDRQFILSSKKLLLSDSGFYLCAWSMGRGNTEAFFGQGTRLTVV.

On this clonotype itself: Since a much larger clone is just one base distant, this may be a read error. V and J are TRBV28 and TRBJ1-2; TRBD1 is a possible D gene (6 bases). Trimming removed 6 bases from V and 0 bases from J, with 20 bases in between. Germline lookup yields CDR1 MDHEN and CDR2 SYDVKM. The CDR3 runs 17 residues. The CDR3 here is CASSLVGGQTANYGYTF. DNA for the CDR3: TGTGCCAGCAGCCTTGTAGGGGGTCAGACAGCTAACTATGGCTACACCTTC.

V and J are TRBV16 and TRBJ1-1, with D possibly being TRBD1 (6 bases). Between the trimmed V and J ends, which lost 7 bases and 0 bases, there was a span of 9 bases. Germline V gives CDR1 KGHSY, CDR2 FQNENV. The CDR3 covers 13 residues. The CDR3 sequence: CASKQGLNTEAFF. As DNA, the CDR3 is TGTGCCAGCAAACAGGGACTGAACACTGAAGCTTTCTTT.

This clonotype was counted many times. The chain links TRBV7-2 to TRBJ2-1, with D unresolved. Between the trimmed V and J ends, which lost 1 base and 8 bases, there was a span of 3 bases. The CDR3 extends over 11 amino acids. Looked up from germline, CDR1 is SGHTA and CDR2 is FQGNSA. The CDR3 DNA reads as TGTGCCAGCAGCTTAGGGGATGAGCAGTTCTTC. Translating gives CASSLGDEQFF.

This clonotype was counted ten times or more. This rearrangement joins TRBV6-5 to TRBJ1-2; 7 nucleotides agree with TRBD1. The junction had 8 bases not matched to a gene; V was cut back by 6 bases and J by 4 bases. There are 14 residues in the CDR3. Germline values: CDR1 MNHEY, CDR2 SVGAGI. The CDR3 DNA is TGTGCCAGCAGCCCCCAGGGGGGTAGCTATGGCTACACCTTC. It yields the protein CASSPQGGSYGYTF.

This rearrangement joins TRBV12-3 or TRBV12-4 to TRBJ2-3; D is uncertain. This CDR3 has 15 residues. V lost 6 bases and J 0 bases, leaving 13 bases between the germline ends. This chain's CDR3 is CASRPVRPSTDTQYF. The CDR3 DNA reads TGTGCCAGCAGACCTGTTCGACCTAGCACAGATACGCAGTATTTT.

This clonotype was detected only a few times. The chain uses TRBV20-1 and TRBJ2-7; 9 nucleotides agree with TRBD2. The CDR3 loop spans 17 amino acids. Trimming took 0 bases from V and 3 from J; bases not matched to a gene: 12. Per germline, CDR1 DFQATT and CDR2 SNEGSKA (reference sequence). In DNA, the CDR3 is TGCAGTGCTAGAGATCAACTAGGCGGGAGGGCCCTCTACGAGCAGTACTTC. Translating it yields CSARDQLGGRALYEQYF.

This clonotype was observed a handful of times. J is TRBJ2-7 and V is TRBV11-2; D is unresolved. CDR1 and CDR2 (germline): SGHAT, FQNNGV. Trimming cost V 1 base and J 7 bases, with 5 bases left between them. This CDR3 has 11 amino acids. In nucleotides, the CDR3 is TGTGCCAGCAGCTTAGTCGGGGAGCAGTACTTC. Translated: CASSLVGEQYF.

This clonotype was seen many times. This sequence joins TRBV29-1 and TRBJ2-1; 8 bases line up with TRBD2. V was pared by 7 bases and J by 7 bases, with 12 bases of the junction left unmatched. This CDR3 spans 14 amino acids. Germline CDR1 and CDR2: SQVTM and ANQGSEA. CDR3 region: CSATGGHSRNEQFF. The CDR3 nucleotides read TGCAGCGCTACGGGGGGGCATTCACGAAATGAGCAGTTCTTC.

The sample holds a few counts of this clonotype. The chain has TRBV30 and TRBJ2-7; the match to TRBD1 covers 8 bases. The germline V gene has CDR1 GTSNPN and CDR2 SVGIG (reference sequence). The CDR3 totals 15 residues. Germline trimming cut 3 bases from V and 2 bases from J; bases unmatched to any gene: 9. In DNA form, the CDR3 reads TGTGCCTGGAGAGCACCAGGGACAGGTACCTACGAGCAGTACTTC. Encoded protein: CAWRAPGTGTYEQYF.

The gene calls are TRBV19 and TRBJ2-6; D might be TRBD2 (6 bases). Looked up from germline, CDR1 is LNHDA and CDR2 is SQIVND (reference sequence). The V and J ends lost 1 base and 2 bases respectively, with 6 bases between them. This CDR3 is built from 15 residues. In nucleotides, the CDR3 is TGTGCCAGTAGTATAGCGGGGGCTGGGGCCAACGTCCTGACTTTC. Its translation: CASSIAGAGANVLTF. The variable domain in full, with the rest retrieved from reference TRBV19 and TRBJ2-6, is DGGITQSPKYLFRKEGQNVTLSCEQNLNHDAMYWYRQDPGQGLRLIYYSQIVNDFQKGDIAEGYSVSREKKESFPLTVTSAQKNPTAFYLCASSIAGAGANVLTFGAGSRLTVL.

This clonotype was picked up many times. The chain carries TRBV20-1 and TRBJ2-1; 10 positions agree with TRBD1. Germline V CDR1 and CDR2: DFQATT, SNEGSKA (reference sequence). This CDR3 has 12 residues. V dropped 5 bases and J dropped 5; count of bases not matched to a gene: 0. CDR3 in DNA: TGCAGTGCTGGGACAGGGGACAATGAGCAGTTCTTC. Translation gives CSAGTGDNEQFF.

This sequence joins TRBV2 and TRBJ1-1; 8 positions match TRBD1. Germline V lookup: CDR1 SNHLY, CDR2 FYNNEI. V trimming: 8 bases; J trimming: 6 bases; junction bases outside the gene matches: 11. The CDR3 is 14 amino acids. The CDR3 is CASGGGQARAEAFF. The CDR3 DNA reads as TGTGCCAGCGGGGGGGGACAGGCTAGGGCTGAAGCTTTCTTT.

This clonotype came up a few times. The V and J genes are TRBV7-9 and TRBJ2-3; possibly TRBD1 or TRBD2 for D (5 bases each). Trimming took 5 bases from V and 5 from J, leaving 20 bases between them. The CDR3 length is 16 residues. The V gene's germline CDR1 is SEHNR and CDR2 FQNEAQ (reference sequence). CDR3 sequence (DNA): TGTGCCAGCAGCATCGCCGGGACCATCACAGGAGATACGCAGTATTTT. Translated: CASSIAGTITGDTQYF.

This clonotype has more than one count but fewer than ten. The chain employs TRBV4-2 and TRBJ1-1, with TRBD1 as a possible D gene (5 bases). This CDR3 region has 14 residues. V dropped 0 bases and J dropped 3 bases, with 8 bases sitting between them. CDR1 is LGHNA and CDR2 is YNFKEQ in the germline V gene. CDR3 sequence (DNA): TGTGCCAGCAGCCAAGAGAGGGGAGACACTGAAGCTTTCTTT. It codes for CASSQERGDTEAFF.

The chain combines TRBV20-1 with TRBJ2-2; 13 bases agree with TRBD2. CDR1 and CDR2 (germline): DFQATT, SNEGSKA (reference sequence). V shed 5 bases, J shed 1 base, and the junction held 4 bases outside the gene matches. The CDR3 totals 16 residues. Here the CDR3 DNA reads TGCAGTGCTCCGACTAGCGGGAGGCTGAACACCGGGGAGCTGTTTTTT. Translation gives CSAPTSGRLNTGELFF.

This clonotype was recorded many times. V gene TRBV18 combines with J gene TRBJ1-1, with D unresolved. CDR3 length: 15 residues. CDR1 and CDR2 from the germline V gene are KGHSH and LQKENI. Trimming stripped 5 bases from V and 4 bases from J, with 17 bases between. The CDR3 sequence is CASSSLEGVGTEAFF. As DNA, the CDR3 is TGTGCCAGCTCATCCCTCGAGGGCGTCGGCACTGAAGCTTTCTTT. Complete variable domain (other parts from reference TRBV18 and TRBJ1-1): NAGVMQNPRHLVRRRGQEARLRCSPMKGHSHVYWYRQLPEEGLKFMVYLQKENIIDESGMPKERFSAEFPKEGPSILRIQQVVRGDSAAYFCASSSLEGVGTEAFFGQGTRLTVV.